Presented here are 10 T cell receptor beta chains from one specimen sequenced in a study of T cell responses to AZD1222 COVID-19 vaccine (dated by TCRdb to the early 2020s). Library creation used the immunoSEQ multiplex PCR assay. Drawn from immuneACCESS, this table holds only the in-frame rearrangements with V and J called that TCRdb kept. Clones are partly lost; checked studies trace under half to an unresolved V gene and leave the rest unexplained. The sample table contains 120,000 to 150,000 clones; only one count was recorded for about 90% of them. The ten most abundant clones make up approximately 1.6% of the sample. According to the study, the label for this sample's time point signals: about 28 days (+/-7) after the second vaccine dose. The sample here was peripheral blood, taken 28 days after the second AZD1222 dose. These receptors were taken from an adult who received the AZD1222 COVID-19 vaccine.

This clone showed up just once. The CDR3 spells CATLAGGASYNEQFF. CDR3 nucleotides: TGTGCCACTTTAGCGGGTGGCGCCTCCTACAATGAGCAGTTCTTC. The chain recombines TRBV24-1 with TRBJ2-1; TRBD2 aligns across 7 bases. V dropped 10 bases and J dropped 0; count of bases not matched to a gene: 8. From germline, CDR1 is KGHDR and CDR2 SFDVKD. The CDR3 sequence is 15 residues long.

This sequence joins TRBV29-1 and TRBJ2-7; perhaps TRBD1 as D (5 bases). The CDR3 runs to 12 residues. Looked up from germline, CDR1 is SQVTM and CDR2 is ANQGSEA. V was pared by 5 bases and J by 1 base, with 9 bases between. CDR3 sequence reads: CSVNQGSYEQYF. CDR3 nucleotide sequence: TGCAGCGTTAATCAGGGATCCTACGAGCAGTACTTC.

V and J are TRBV27 and TRBJ1-4; TRBD1 is a possible D gene (5 bases). Germline CDR1 and CDR2: MNHEY and SMNVEV (reference sequence). V was pared by 5 bases and J by 7 bases, with 14 bases between. The CDR3 totals 14 residues. Here the CDR3 DNA reads TGTGCCAGCAGTGAGGGAGGGGTGGGTGAAAAACTGTTTTTT. Protein product: CASSEGGVGEKLFF.

The rearrangement uses TRBV12-1 and TRBJ1-5. TRBV12-1 is tagged as a pseudogene. This CDR3 has 14 amino acids. CDR3 nucleotide sequence: TGTGCCAGCAGCTCCACACGGGGCAATCAGCCCCAGCATTTT. Translated: CASSSTRGNQPQHF.

This sequence joins TRBV7-3 and TRBJ2-7; no firm D call. This CDR3 has 14 residues. Trimming pared 5 bases from V and 7 bases from J, leaving 18 bases between. Looked up from germline, CDR1 is SGHTA and CDR2 is FQGTGA. DNA for the CDR3: TGTGCCAGCAGCCCCGACCCCCGGTCTGGAGAGCAGTACTTC. This codes for CASSPDPRSGEQYF.

The J gene is TRBJ2-7, the V gene TRBV4-2, with 8 bases fitting TRBD2. CDR1 and CDR2 from the germline V gene are LGHNA and YNFKEQ. The CDR3 has 16 amino acids. The junction had 4 bases not matched to a gene; V was cut back by 0 bases and J by 0 bases. CDR3 nucleotides: TGTGCCAGCAGCCAAGACGGTAGCGGGGCCTCCTACGAGCAGTACTTC. Protein sequence: CASSQDGSGASYEQYF.

The rearrangement joins TRBV2 to TRBJ1-2; D unclear. V lost 4 bases and J 4 bases, leaving 13 bases between the germline ends. From germline, CDR1 is SNHLY and CDR2 FYNNEI. This CDR3 contains 14 residues. The CDR3 sequence is CASSAGNSIYGYTF. The CDR3 nucleotides read TGTGCCAGCAGTGCGGGGAATAGTATCTATGGCTACACCTTC.

CDR3 protein: CASSPTGRDSPLHF. In DNA form, the CDR3 reads TGCGCCAGCAGCCCGACAGGGCGGGATTCACCCCTCCACTTT. This chain connects TRBV5-1 to TRBJ1-6, with 7 bases fitting TRBD1. V lost 4 bases to trimming and J lost 8 bases; unmatched junction nucleotides: 6. The CDR3 loop spans 14 amino acids. Germline CDR1 SGHRS, CDR2 YFSETQ.

The chain recombines TRBV7-8 with TRBJ2-2, with D tentatively TRBD1 (7 bases). V was clipped by 5 bases and J by 3 bases, with 13 bases between them. Germline CDR1 and CDR2: SGHVS and FQNEAQ. CDR3 length equals 15 residues. The CDR3 sequence is CASSRDREDTGELFF. The CDR3, as DNA: TGTGCCAGCAGCCGAGACAGGGAGGACACCGGGGAGCTGTTTTTT.

This clone was seen only a few times. The V gene is TRBV9, the J gene TRBJ1-3; the D gene is possibly TRBD1 (5 bases). V was pared by 0 bases and J by 0 bases, with 13 bases between. This CDR3 comprises 17 residues. Germline assignment: CDR1 SGDLS and CDR2 YYNGEE. The CDR3 reads CASSVEWTPSSGNTIYF. The CDR3 DNA reads as TGTGCCAGCAGCGTAGAGTGGACACCGAGCTCTGGAAACACCATATATTTT.